A selection of T cell receptor beta chains follows, all from one sample in a study of blood T cell repertoires in COVID-19. The method was immunoSEQ multiplex PCR; TCRdb's version includes in-frame clones alone and lacks a portion of them. The sample contains roughly 250,000 clones, about 86% of which appear only once. The sample comprised peripheral blood. These receptors all stem from a woman aged 55-69 years with active or convalescent COVID-19. The CDR3 runs from the conserved cysteine through the conserved F or W.

v_call: TRBV24-1
j_call: TRBJ2-2
cdr3_aa: CATSEGTRNTGELFF

v_call: TRBV6-4
j_call: TRBJ1-1
cdr3_aa: CASRIQGALNTEAFF

v_call: TRBV2
j_call: TRBJ1-1
cdr3_aa: CASSEGSGITEAFF

v_call: TRBV19
j_call: TRBJ1-2
cdr3_aa: CASSTREVNYGYTF

v_call: TRBV11-2
j_call: TRBJ1-4
cdr3_aa: CASSLGDSRNEKLFF

v_call: TRBV6-6
j_call: TRBJ2-7
cdr3_aa: CASSPRGGSYEQYF

v_call: TRBV11-2
j_call: TRBJ2-1
cdr3_aa: CASSSLREPYNEQFF

v_call: TRBV19
j_call: TRBJ2-7
cdr3_aa: CASTGTGSEQYF

v_call: TRBV2
j_call: TRBJ2-3
cdr3_aa: CASRTRSTDTQYF

v_call: TRBV6-1
j_call: TRBJ1-1
cdr3_aa: CASSEDAGARNTEAFF

v_call: TRBV6-6
j_call: TRBJ2-1
cdr3_aa: CASSRGLAGGPINEQFF

v_call: TRBV15
j_call: TRBJ1-3
cdr3_aa: CATSRPTSSGNTIYF

v_call: TRBV5-1
j_call: TRBJ2-3
cdr3_aa: CASSLTSGGPLNTDTQYF

v_call: TRBV7-9
j_call: TRBJ2-1
cdr3_aa: CASSLEAAAHNEQFF

v_call: TRBV11-2
j_call: TRBJ2-7
cdr3_aa: CASSLRTASYEQYF

v_call: TRBV10-3
j_call: TRBJ1-2
cdr3_aa: CAIISPGYGYTF

v_call: TRBV11-3
j_call: TRBJ2-1
cdr3_aa: CASSLGGWRGAYNEQFF